This T cell receptor (beta chain) is drawn from a study of cytomegalovirus exposure and HLA in healthy donors listed by TCRdb under 2017. The study in broad terms: An earlier analysis of a few hundred of the donors reported 250 to 350 Gb of sequence data and 117 million unique TCR beta sequences obtained from some 170 million T cells. Rather than drawing on any new phenotypic data, the later analysis identified candidate immune exposures from TCR beta sequences and the way those sequences occurred across donors. Across 300 to 500 genotyped donors of the cohort, an average of about 220,000 unique TCR beta nucleotide sequences per donor were sequenced, and around 19% of those sequences were non-productive. Among the roughly 390 genotyped donors, around 81% belonged to the genetic ancestry cluster associated with self-reported Caucasian donors. The T cell repertoires of 666 subjects were profiled by immunosequencing and related to cytomegalovirus serostatus. A separate validation cohort of more than 100 different subjects was used in addition to the roughly 620-subject first cohort. A later genetic analysis used genome-wide SNP genotypes for about 60% of the 666 donors, treating that subset as a discovery cohort. The aim of the study was to test whether cataloging public T cell receptors could identify signatures of past pathogen exposure. In a later analysis, previously published TCR beta repertoires from more than 500 donors were re-analyzed and high-resolution HLA genotyping was added so that TCR occurrence patterns could be studied. Donor age, sex, ethnicity and CMV serostatus were collected together with the repertoire data. Typing coverage differed by locus: A, B, C, DRB1 and DQB1 were typed in roughly 620-640 donors, DQA1 in 522, DPA1 in around 600, and DPB1 in around 440. To predict cytomegalovirus infection status, the study brought together high-throughput TCR immunosequencing, statistical association of individual TCRs with disease status, and machine learning. Class I and class II HLA loci were covered by the typing at four-digit resolution. A handful of DR-DQ haplotypes were handled as single units for association and clustering because linkage in the cohort was strong. An earlier analysis of 500 to 650 of the donors applied high-throughput TCR beta sequencing to assess whether each TCR beta V gene segment acted as functional or pseudogenic. An early release covering more than 500 HLA-typed donors comprised roughly 300 gigabases of sequencing data and roughly 86 million unique TCR sequences. Every discovery cohort repertoire had been produced on one sequencing platform.

V is trimmed back by 3 bases and J by 6 bases, and the junction contains 10 bases that no gene match accounts for. CDR1 and CDR2, looked up from the germline V gene, are KGHSH and LQKENI. The cysteine opens and the phenylalanine closes a CDR3 of 15 amino acids. The DNA shown is the 45-base CDR3, in frame from base 1. The research as a whole found: According to a later analysis, TCR association rates differed among HLA loci, with DRB1 alleles showing the most associated TCRs and HLA-C alleles showing the fewest. A further reported finding was that TCR beta sequences accurately predicted the HLA-A and HLA-B alleles for most subjects in the first cohort. Three of the identified cytomegalovirus-associated TCR beta chains were confirmed in vitro to be specific for cytomegalovirus antigens. Across donors, most TCR sequences were observed very rarely, whereas some public TCRs were present in many individuals. A later analysis reported that several top co-occurrence clusters appeared linked to parvovirus B19, influenza, CMV and Epstein-Barr virus. In a later analysis, HLA-associated TCR beta chains showed more clonal expansion and lower generation probabilities than non-associated chains that were equally common. HLA typing was unavailable for some donors at each locus, so association tests used only the typed subset. The only immune exposure information available for the cohort was CMV serostatus. A cluster of highly shared sequence variants was judged likely to be a technical artifact of the sequencing pipeline. Because counts were too low, more than 15 rarely observed V segments, including chromosome 9 orphons, were excluded from the earlier analysis of fewer than 650 of the donors. Most CMV-associated TCR beta chains appeared to be HLA-restricted in a later analysis, and the HLA associations seemed to be driven largely by CMV exposure. The 87-base-pair reads could not distinguish some IMGT-functional V segments, including TRBV6-2 and TRBV6-3, so those segments were excluded. A later analysis associated 16,951 TCR beta sequences with specific HLA alleles at a false discovery rate of 0.05. In an earlier analysis of some 540 of the donors, most TCR beta V segments appeared in productive rearrangements about 90% or about 30% of the time, broadly matching IMGT annotations. The cohort was sequenced for TCR beta chains only, and without alpha or paired-chain data the features that could be detected were limited. Linkage disequilibrium might explain the correlated functional status among segregating V segments, but an unknown experimental factor could not be excluded. In both the original and validation cohorts, the classifier was reported to diagnose cytomegalovirus status with high specificity and sensitivity. Sequencing depth was assumed to be roughly uniform across donors in the presence/absence analyses, though that assumption may not hold. Strong co-occurrence of HLA alleles, especially DR and DQ, made assigning TCR associations to individual alleles difficult. A later genetic analysis associated a missense DCLRE1C variant with V-gene and J-gene trimming of TCR beta chains, and an independent cohort replicated the association. The study gave a list of about 150 TCR beta chains associated with cytomegalovirus. It was suggested by the authors that the approach could potentially be generalized to other disease states and immunological phenotypes. In a later genetic analysis, fewer N-insertions in productive TCRs were reported among donors in an Asian-associated ancestry cluster than the approximately 670-donor mean.

The cohort consisted of some 730 healthy bone marrow donors. At the time of sampling, all cohort members were nominally healthy, though unrecorded immune exposures were likely present. The donor tested CMV seropositive, placing the donor among the 250 to 350 seropositive members of the cohort. Every donor gave a peripheral blood sample, and the peripheral blood mononuclear cells from that sample were used for TCR beta sequencing. Genomic DNA was extracted from the blood cell samples with the Qiagen DNeasy Blood Extraction Kit. The method behind the library was the immunoSEQ multiplex PCR assay. The multiplex PCR relied on a mix of 60 forward primers for TCR Vbeta segments and 13 reverse primers for TCR Jbeta segments. The CDR3 region of rearranged TCR beta genes was amplified from genomic DNA with a multiplex PCR assay. The amplified TCR beta libraries were sequenced on the Illumina HiSeq System as 87-base-pair reads. Per the original workflow: A later analysis tallied roughly 78 million unique TCR beta chains across the 666 repertoires, and around 9.9 million of those chains were shared by two or more donors. Raw reads were error-corrected and collapsed into unique sequences with a nearest-neighbor algorithm that merged closely related sequences to remove PCR and sequencing errors. V, D and J gene segments were assigned by aligning CDR3 sequences to IMGT reference sequences. For a sequence to be retained, a match of at least six nucleotides was required to both a V gene segment and a J gene segment. A rearrangement counted as productive if the CDR3 had no stop codons and remained in frame with V and J, and every other rearrangement counted as non-productive. Following IMGT convention, CDR3 was defined as the stretch from the second conserved V-encoded cysteine up to the conserved J-encoded phenylalanine. In an earlier analysis of 500 to 650 of the donors, sequences lacking an unambiguous match to a single V gene segment were excluded. In an earlier analysis of roughly 500 of the donors, V segments were called functional above 56.7% productive rearrangements and were called segregating when the between-donor standard deviation exceeded 5%. A statistical classification framework was developed to diagnose cytomegalovirus status using the catalog of TCR beta chain sequences. In a later analysis, V and J genes were assigned by comparing TCR nucleotide sequences against IMGT/GENE-DB human TR gene sequences. In a later analysis, CDR3 sequences and most-parsimonious VDJ recombination scenarios were assigned using the TCRdist pipeline. In a later analysis, each TCR beta chain was defined by its CDR3 amino acid sequence together with its V-gene family, and reads lacking a unique V-gene family were excluded. As a way to deal with suspected cross-contamination and a sequencing artifact, a later analysis dropped 450 to 700 nucleotide sequences that were highly shared and had low generation probability. For each public chain, a later analysis derived a clonal expansion index from normalized ranks of inferred template counts within each repertoire. In a later analysis, generation probabilities were computed using a VDJ recombination model fitted to out-of-frame rearrangements, and the results were checked against IGoR. In a later analysis, TCR-TCR, TCR-HLA and TCR-CMV co-occurrence was scored with hypergeometric tests, and a repertoire-size bias correction was applied to TCR pairs. To estimate false discovery rates, a later analysis permuted the HLA or CMV assignments 20 times. A later analysis grouped co-occurring TCRs with DBSCAN, adding TCRdist sequence similarity when clustering within HLA-allele-positive subsets. Repertoires with fewer than 30,000 or more than 120,000 public chains were left out of co-occurrence clustering, as were a handful of repertoires with anomalous nucleotide sharing. The clones in this table, taken by TCRdb from immuneACCESS, are in-frame only. Not every clone is retained; where verified, under half of the shortfall comes from an unresolved V gene, and the cause of the rest is unknown. V, J and clone size derive from that table, while D and trimming were established from the DNA sequence. The sample table lists under 35,000 clones, 50% to 75% of them with a count of one. Roughly two fifths of the sample is taken by the ten largest.

As for this clone: Its specific antigen is unknown. Per-nucleotide qualities are absent, and no much larger clonotype sits a single base away.

This clonotype was sampled from a male donor in good health and CMV-seropositive. The sequencing sample was made of PBMCs. Here the chain combines TRBV18 and TRBJ2-7; 8 of the junction bases match TRBD1. The DNA reads as follows: TGTGCCAGCTCACCTATGGGACAGGTGAAGGGCGAGCAGTACTTC. This is translated as CASSPMGQVKGEQYF.